The entry below describes one T cell receptor beta chain. The data are from a study of monozygotic twins with inflammatory bowel disease. This CDR3 has 18 residues. Per germline, CDR1 MNHEY and CDR2 SVGAGI. From the 5' RACE reads, TCRdb lists one entry per CDR3 protein and no DNA. Recorded for this sample: about 150,000 distinct CDR3 sequences. The sequence was obtained from a human donor with ulcerative colitis or Crohn's disease, or a healthy co-twin of an affected twin (not recorded which). The source material was blood. The chain employs TRBV6-5 and TRBJ2-5; TCRdb's assignment of TRBD2 cannot be checked, as there is no DNA. The chain's CDR3 is CASSYSSLAKGYGETQYF.